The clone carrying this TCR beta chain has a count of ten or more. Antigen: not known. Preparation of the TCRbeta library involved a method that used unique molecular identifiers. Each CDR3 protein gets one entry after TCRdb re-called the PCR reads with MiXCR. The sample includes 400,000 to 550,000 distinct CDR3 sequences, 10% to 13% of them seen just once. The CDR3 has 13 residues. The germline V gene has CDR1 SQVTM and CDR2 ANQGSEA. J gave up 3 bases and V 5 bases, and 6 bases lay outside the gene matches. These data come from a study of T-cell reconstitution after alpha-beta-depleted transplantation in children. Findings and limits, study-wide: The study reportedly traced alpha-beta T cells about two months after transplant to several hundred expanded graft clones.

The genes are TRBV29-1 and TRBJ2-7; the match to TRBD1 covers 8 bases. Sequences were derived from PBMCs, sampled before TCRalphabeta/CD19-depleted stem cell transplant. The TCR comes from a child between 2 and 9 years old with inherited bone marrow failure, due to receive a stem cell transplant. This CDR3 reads CSVKTGVDYEQYF. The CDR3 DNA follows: TGCAGCGTTAAGACAGGGGTGGACTACGAGCAGTACTTC.